This T cell receptor (beta chain) was sequenced in a study of blood T cell repertoires in COVID-19. The wider study: Acute and convalescent COVID-19 specimens originated in the United States, Italy and Spain. T cells, B-cell-depleted T cells, or PBMCs supplied cDNA or gDNA.

In the authors' workflow: Reference gene primer amplification in the assay estimated nucleated cell counts. TCRdb's copy holds only in-frame clones and misses some; the assay was immunoSEQ multiplex PCR. For V, J and clone size, that table is used; D and trimming come from the DNA. The sample lists about 150,000 clones, 85% to 90% seen once, with about 7% in the top ten. The trim removed 3 bases at V and 6 bases at J, leaving 10 bases unmatched. This CDR3 contains 16 residues. CDR1 SGHTA and CDR2 FQGNSA come from the germline V gene. The sequence was collected from a man aged 45-65 years with active or convalescent COVID-19. Specimen: peripheral blood. The V and J genes are TRBV7-2 and TRBJ1-1; 10 positions agree with TRBD1. This CDR3 reads CASSLTGTGVFAEAFF. CDR3 bases: TGTGCCAGCAGCTTGACCGGGACAGGGGTCTTTGCTGAAGCTTTCTTT. The full variable domain, completed using reference TRBV7-2 and TRBJ1-1, is GAGVSQSPSNKVTEKGKDVELRCDPISGHTALYWYRQSLGQGLEFLIYFQGNSAPDKSGLPSDRFSAERTGGSVSTLTIQRTQQEDSAVYLCASSLTGTGVFAEAFFGQGTRLTVV.